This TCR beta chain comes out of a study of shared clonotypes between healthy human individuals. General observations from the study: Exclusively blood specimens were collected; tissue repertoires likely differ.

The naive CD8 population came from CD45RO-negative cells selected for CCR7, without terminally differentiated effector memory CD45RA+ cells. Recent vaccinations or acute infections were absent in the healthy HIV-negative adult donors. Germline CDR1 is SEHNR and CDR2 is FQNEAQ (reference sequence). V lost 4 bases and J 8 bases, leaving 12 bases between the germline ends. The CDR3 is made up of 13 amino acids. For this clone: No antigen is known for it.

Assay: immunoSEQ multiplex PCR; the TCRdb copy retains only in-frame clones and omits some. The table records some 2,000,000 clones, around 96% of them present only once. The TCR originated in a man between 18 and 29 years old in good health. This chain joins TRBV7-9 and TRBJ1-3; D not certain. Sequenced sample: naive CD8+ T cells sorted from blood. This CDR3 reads CASSSAGLDTIYF. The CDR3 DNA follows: TGTGCCAGCAGCTCCGCTGGGCTGGACACCATATATTTT.